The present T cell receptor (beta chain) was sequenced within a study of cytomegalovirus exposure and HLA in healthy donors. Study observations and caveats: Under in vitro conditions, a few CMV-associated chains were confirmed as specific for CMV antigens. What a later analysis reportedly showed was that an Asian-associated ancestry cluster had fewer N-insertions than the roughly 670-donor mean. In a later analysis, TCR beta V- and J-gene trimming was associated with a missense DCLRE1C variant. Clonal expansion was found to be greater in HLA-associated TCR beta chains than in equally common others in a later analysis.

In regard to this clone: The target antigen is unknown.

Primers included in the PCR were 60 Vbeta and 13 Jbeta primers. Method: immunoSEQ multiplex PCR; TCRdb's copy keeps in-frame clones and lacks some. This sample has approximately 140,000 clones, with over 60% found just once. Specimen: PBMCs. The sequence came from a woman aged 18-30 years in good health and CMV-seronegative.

DNA of the CDR3: TGTGCCAGCAGCTTTACACCGGGGGGGCAGGATGGCTACACCTTC. The encoded protein is CASSFTPGGQDGYTF. V and J are TRBV14 and TRBJ1-2; tentatively, D is TRBD1 (6 bases). Germline V gene data show CDR1 as SGHDN and CDR2 as FVKESK. The germline V and J ends were trimmed by 5 bases and 6 bases, with 19 bases remaining between them. There are 15 residues in the CDR3.